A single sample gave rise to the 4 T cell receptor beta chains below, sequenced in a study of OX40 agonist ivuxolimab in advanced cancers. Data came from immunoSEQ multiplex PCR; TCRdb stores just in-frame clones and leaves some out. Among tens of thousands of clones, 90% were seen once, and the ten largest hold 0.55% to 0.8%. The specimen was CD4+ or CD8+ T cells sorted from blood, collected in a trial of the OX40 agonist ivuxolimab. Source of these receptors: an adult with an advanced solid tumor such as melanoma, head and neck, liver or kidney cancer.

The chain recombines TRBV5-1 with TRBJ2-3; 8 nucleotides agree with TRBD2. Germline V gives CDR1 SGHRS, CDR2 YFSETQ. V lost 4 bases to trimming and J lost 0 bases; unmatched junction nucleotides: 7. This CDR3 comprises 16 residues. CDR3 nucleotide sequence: TGCGCCAGCAGCGCGGGACTAGTAGGGAGCACAGATACGCAGTATTTT. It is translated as CASSAGLVGSTDTQYF.

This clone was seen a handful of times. In DNA, the CDR3 is TGTGCCAGCAATCACCGTCGGCGGACAGGGTTCGGGGGCTACACCTTC. Its translation: CASNHRRRTGFGGYTF. The J gene is TRBJ1-2, the V gene TRBV28; TRBD1 agrees at 8 bases. The CDR3 extends over 16 amino acids. With V trimmed by 7 bases and J by 8 bases, 18 bases remained unmatched. Germline V gene lookup returns CDR1 MDHEN and CDR2 SYDVKM.

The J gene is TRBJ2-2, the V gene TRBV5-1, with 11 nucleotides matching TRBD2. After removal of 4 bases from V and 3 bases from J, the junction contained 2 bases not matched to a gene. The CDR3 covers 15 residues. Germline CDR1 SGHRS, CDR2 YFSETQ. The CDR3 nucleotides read TGCGCCAGCAGCCTAGCGGGAGGCTACACCGGGGAGCTGTTTTTT. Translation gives CASSLAGGYTGELFF. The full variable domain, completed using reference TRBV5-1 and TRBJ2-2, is KAGVTQTPRYLIKTRGQQVTLSCSPISGHRSVSWYQQTPGQGLQFLFEYFSETQRNKGNFPGRFSGRQFSNSRSEMNVSTLELGDSALYLCASSLAGGYTGELFFGEGSRLTVL.

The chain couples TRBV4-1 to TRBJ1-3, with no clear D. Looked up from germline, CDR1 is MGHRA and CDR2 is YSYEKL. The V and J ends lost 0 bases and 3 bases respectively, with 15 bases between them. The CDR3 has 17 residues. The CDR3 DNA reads TGCGCCAGCAGCCAAGATTTGTCTCAATCGGGTGGAAACACCATATATTTT. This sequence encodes CASSQDLSQSGGNTIYF.